Below are 19 T cell receptor beta chains sequenced from a single sample in a study of CD8 T cells in ankylosing spondylitis. TCRdb processed the 5' RACE reads anew with MiXCR; each CDR3 protein has one entry. The sample includes some 840,000 distinct CDR3 sequences, about 12% seen only once; the top ten take about 0.49%. What these receptors recognize is not known. General study results and limits: Several highly homologous variants formed a TCR beta motif that appeared characteristic of ankylosing spondylitis blood.

What was sequenced was blood, either unsorted or a sorted T cell fraction (not recorded which). The source is a male donor with ankylosing spondylitis.

The genes are TRBV6-6 and TRBJ2-3, with D unresolved. CDR1 and CDR2 (germline): MNHNY, SVGAGI (reference sequence). CDR3 length equals 11 residues. V was shortened by 6 bases and J by 7 bases, with 8 bases between the two germline ends. CDR3 DNA sequence: TGTGCCAGCAGACTGGTCCATACGCAGTATTTT. Translating it yields CASRLVHTQYF.

This clonotype was seen ten or more times. The chain recombines TRBV20-1 with TRBJ1-2; D is ambiguous. The CDR3 consists of 15 residues. Deletions cut 0 bases from V and 4 bases from J, with 15 bases between. CDR1 and CDR2 from the germline V gene are DFQATT and SNEGSKA (reference sequence). In nucleotides, the CDR3 is TGCAGTGCTAGAGATCTTACGACGGCCAGCTATGGCTACACCTTC. It encodes CSARDLTTASYGYTF.

The chain carries TRBV7-6 and TRBJ1-4; 7 bases agree with TRBD1. CDR3 length: 14 residues. V was pared by 2 bases and J by 7 bases, with 4 bases of the junction left unmatched. Per the germline V gene, CDR1 is SGHVS and CDR2 is FNYEAQ. CDR3 nucleotide sequence: TGTGCCAGCAGCTTATCAGGGGGACTTGAAAAACTGTTTTTT. Amino acids: CASSLSGGLEKLFF.

This clonotype was counted many times. The rearrangement uses TRBV20-1 and TRBJ1-1; 9 bases line up with TRBD1. V dropped 6 bases and J dropped 3; count of bases not matched to a gene: 14. The CDR3 has 16 residues. Germline CDR1 and CDR2: DFQATT and SNEGSKA (reference sequence). CDR3 in amino acids: CSAQPVTGGWYTEAFF. CDR3 DNA: TGCAGTGCCCAACCCGTAACAGGGGGCTGGTACACTGAAGCTTTCTTT.

The V gene is TRBV6-1, the J gene TRBJ2-3; no definite D call. The germline CDR1 and CDR2 sequences are MNHNS and SASEGT. With 6 bases removed from V and 0 bases from J, the gap between germline ends came to 10 bases. The CDR3 is made up of 14 amino acids. This chain's CDR3 is CASRATRSTDTQYF. The DNA for the CDR3 is TGTGCCAGCAGGGCGACGCGGAGCACAGATACGCAGTATTTT.

This clonotype appeared a few times. V usage is TRBV10-3 and J usage is TRBJ1-2; tentative D call: TRBD1 (5 bases). Per germline, CDR1 ENHRY and CDR2 SYGVKD. Trimming left V 7 bases short and J 4 bases short, with 16 bases between. The CDR3 totals 14 residues. The CDR3 coding sequence is TGTGCCATCAAGAAGGGTCCTACAGGCTATGGCTACACCTTC. It is translated as CAIKKGPTGYGYTF.

The chain uses TRBV9 and TRBJ2-5; TRBD1 matches at 8 bases. Germline CDR1 reads SGDLS; CDR2 reads YYNGEE. J was trimmed by 5 bases and V by 6 bases; bases with no gene match: 6. This CDR3 is 13 amino acids long. The CDR3: CASTTGGTETQYF. The DNA of the CDR3 is TGTGCCAGCACCACAGGGGGAACTGAGACCCAGTACTTC.

This clonotype was observed a handful of times. This chain connects TRBV5-5 to TRBJ2-7; D unclear. Per the germline V gene, CDR1 is SGHKS and CDR2 is YYEKEE (reference sequence). Between the trimmed V and J ends, which lost 4 bases and 3 bases, there was a span of 14 bases. This CDR3 spans 14 amino acids. The DNA of the CDR3 is TGTGCCAGCAGCGAGAGACAAGTTCTCTACGAGCAGTACTTC. Translating gives CASSERQVLYEQYF. Based on the CDR3 plus reference TRBV5-5 and TRBJ2-7, the full variable domain is DAGVTQSPTHLIKTRGQQVTLRCSPISGHKSVSWYQQVLGQGPQFIFQYYEKEERGRGNFPDRFSARQFPNYSSELNVNALLLGDSALYLCASSERQVLYEQYFGPGTRLTVT.

V gene TRBV18 combines with J gene TRBJ1-6; unclear D gene. This CDR3 is 15 amino acids long. In germline, CDR1 is KGHSH, CDR2 LQKENI. Trimming removed 1 base from V and 3 bases from J, with 7 bases in between. In nucleotides, the CDR3 is TGTGCCAGCTCACCACGGGGAAACTATAATTCACCCCTCCACTTT. Amino acids: CASSPRGNYNSPLHF.

The V gene is TRBV10-3, the J gene TRBJ2-7, with 9 bases matching TRBD1. The ends lost 4 bases at V and 2 bases at J; junction bases unmatched: 3. CDR3 size: 14 residues. CDR1 and CDR2 (germline): ENHRY, SYGVKD. CDR3 sequence reads: CAISGQGGPYEQYF. The CDR3 DNA follows: TGTGCCATCAGTGGACAGGGGGGTCCCTACGAGCAGTACTTC.

This clonotype was seen many times. CDR3 DNA: TGCAGTGCTAGTACCCTGACGGACGAGCAGTACTTC. Residues: CSASTLTDEQYF. This sequence joins TRBV20-1 and TRBJ2-7; D uncertain. The CDR3 contains 12 residues. V lost 3 bases, J lost 5 bases, and 11 bases lay in between. From germline, CDR1 is DFQATT and CDR2 SNEGSKA (reference sequence).

This clonotype was found many times. The chain joins TRBV10-3 to TRBJ2-5; 10 bases are a match to TRBD2. CDR3 size: 15 residues. The trim removed 10 bases at V and 2 bases at J, leaving 10 bases unmatched. CDR1 is ENHRY, CDR2 SYGVKD, per germline. Written as DNA, the CDR3 is TGTGCCACCCGGGCTAGCGGGGGCACTCAAGAGACCCAGTACTTC. Encoded protein: CATRASGGTQETQYF.

In its sample, this clonotype was seen a few times. The genes are TRBV20-1 and TRBJ2-7; TRBD2 aligns across 7 bases. CDR3 length: 15 residues. V was pared by 1 base and J by 2 bases, with 8 bases of the junction left unmatched. CDR1 and CDR2 from the germline V gene are DFQATT and SNEGSKA (reference sequence). CDR3 residues: CSARVSASGAYEQYF. The CDR3 nucleotides read TGCAGTGCTAGAGTCTCGGCTAGCGGTGCCTACGAGCAGTACTTC.

This clonotype was detected a few times. This rearrangement joins TRBV20-1 to TRBJ2-5; weak D call: TRBD2 (5 bases). CDR3 length equals 16 residues. Deletions cut 2 bases from V and 5 bases from J, with 21 bases between. Germline CDR1 reads DFQATT; CDR2 reads SNEGSKA (reference sequence). The CDR3 bases are TGCAGTGCTAGAACCCCGGGTTTTGGAGGCCGGGAGACCCAGTACTTC. It specifies CSARTPGFGGRETQYF.

The V call is TRBV6-2 or TRBV6-3, the J call TRBJ2-2; 9 nucleotides match TRBD2. Germline CDR1 MNHEY, CDR2 SVGEGT. The CDR3 covers 18 residues. V lost 3 bases, J lost 4 bases, and 12 bases stayed unmatched. This chain's CDR3 is CASSYVSGSPWSTGELFF. In nucleotides, the CDR3 is TGTGCCAGCAGTTATGTTAGCGGGAGCCCCTGGTCCACCGGGGAGCTGTTTTTT.

This clonotype was counted only a few times. DNA of the CDR3: TGCAGTGCTGATCTAGCGGGGGGGCCGAGGGAGCAGTTCTTC. As protein: CSADLAGGPREQFF. The J gene is TRBJ2-1, the V gene TRBV20-1, with TRBD2 matching 12 bases. CDR3 length: 14 amino acids. The germline V gene encodes CDR1 DFQATT and CDR2 SNEGSKA (reference sequence). Trimming took 5 bases from V and 10 from J; bases not matched to a gene: 9.

This clonotype was detected only a few times. The CDR3 loop is CASSLRDRGAEAFF. CDR3 bases: TGCGCCAGCAGCTTGCGAGACAGAGGAGCTGAAGCTTTCTTT. The rearrangement joins TRBV5-1 to TRBJ1-1; tentatively, D is TRBD1 (5 bases). Germline V gene lookup returns CDR1 SGHRS and CDR2 YFSETQ. This CDR3 is 14 amino acids long. Trimming took off 1 base at V and 6 bases at J, with 13 bases between the two ends.

In this sample, this clonotype turned up a few times. The chain is built from TRBV4-3 and TRBJ2-3; D not resolved. The V gene lost 6 bases and the J gene lost 0 bases, with 22 bases spanning the gap. CDR1 and CDR2 from the germline V gene are LGHNA and YSLEER. The CDR3 loop spans 18 amino acids. CDR3 amino acids: CASSWAVTWTDSTDTQYF. Here the CDR3 DNA reads TGCGCCAGCAGTTGGGCCGTCACATGGACGGATAGCACAGATACGCAGTATTTT.

The V and J genes are TRBV5-1 and TRBJ2-6; no clear D gene. Trimming stripped 5 bases from V and 4 bases from J, with 16 bases between. The CDR3 has 16 residues. The germline gives CDR1 SGHRS, CDR2 YFSETQ. The CDR3 sequence is CASRKDGPLGANVLTF. The DNA of the CDR3 is TGCGCCAGCAGAAAGGACGGCCCTCTGGGGGCCAACGTCCTGACTTTC. The full variable domain, in which reference TRBV5-1 and TRBJ2-6 provide the parts outside the CDR3, is KAGVTQTPRYLIKTRGQQVTLSCSPISGHRSVSWYQQTPGQGLQFLFEYFSETQRNKGNFPGRFSGRQFSNSRSEMNVSTLELGDSALYLCASRKDGPLGANVLTFGAGSRLTVL.